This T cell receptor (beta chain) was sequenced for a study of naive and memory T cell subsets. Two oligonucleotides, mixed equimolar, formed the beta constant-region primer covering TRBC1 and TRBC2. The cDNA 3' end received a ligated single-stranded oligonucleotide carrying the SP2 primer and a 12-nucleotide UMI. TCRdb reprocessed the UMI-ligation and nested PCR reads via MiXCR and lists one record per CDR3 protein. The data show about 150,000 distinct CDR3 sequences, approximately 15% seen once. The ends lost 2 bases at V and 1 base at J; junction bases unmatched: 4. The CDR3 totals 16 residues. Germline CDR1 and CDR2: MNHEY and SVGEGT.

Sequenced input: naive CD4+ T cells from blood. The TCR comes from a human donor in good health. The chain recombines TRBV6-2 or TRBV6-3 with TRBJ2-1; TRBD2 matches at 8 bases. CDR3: CASSYGVAGSYNEQFF. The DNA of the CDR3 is TGTGCCAGCAGTTACGGGGTAGCGGGGTCCTACAATGAGCAGTTCTTC.